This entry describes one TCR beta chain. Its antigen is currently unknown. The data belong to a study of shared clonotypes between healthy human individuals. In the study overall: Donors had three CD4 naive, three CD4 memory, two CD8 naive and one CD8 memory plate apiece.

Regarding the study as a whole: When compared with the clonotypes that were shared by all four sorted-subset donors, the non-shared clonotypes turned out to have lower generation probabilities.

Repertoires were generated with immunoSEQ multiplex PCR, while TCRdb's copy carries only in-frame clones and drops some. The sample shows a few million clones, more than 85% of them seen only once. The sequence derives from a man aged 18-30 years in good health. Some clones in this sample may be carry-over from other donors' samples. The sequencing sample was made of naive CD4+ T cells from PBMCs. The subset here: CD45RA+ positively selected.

CDR3 region: CAWGSGQGDTIYF. The CDR3 DNA follows: TGTGCCTGGGGGAGCGGACAGGGTGACACCATATATTTT. The rearrangement links TRBV30 to TRBJ1-3; TRBD1 matches 8 bases. Germline trimming cut 5 bases from V and 8 bases from J; bases unmatched to any gene: 8. Germline V gives CDR1 GTSNPN, CDR2 SVGIG (reference sequence). The CDR3 sequence is 13 residues long.